The clone carrying this TCR beta chain was seen more than once but under ten times. Its target is not known. One entry per CDR3 protein, called by TCRdb with MiXCR from the RT-PCR reads. The data contain approximately 290,000 distinct CDR3 sequences, about 20% of them singletons. This entry comes from a study of response to subunit inactivated influenza vaccine. General study points: New T cells are recruited in small numbers by each seasonal influenza vaccination, according to the authors' suggestion.

The ends lost 5 bases at V and 4 bases at J; junction bases unmatched: 3. The CDR3 loop spans 14 amino acids. The material was PBMCs from blood, obtained roughly 20 months after vaccination. The chain carries TRBV12-3 or TRBV12-4 and TRBJ1-5, with 9 bases matching TRBD1. The origin of this receptor is a man aged 50 to 69 who received an inactivated influenza vaccine. This CDR3 reads CASSDRGGNQPQHF. CDR3 bases: TGTGCCAGCAGTGACAGGGGGGGTAATCAGCCCCAGCATTTT.